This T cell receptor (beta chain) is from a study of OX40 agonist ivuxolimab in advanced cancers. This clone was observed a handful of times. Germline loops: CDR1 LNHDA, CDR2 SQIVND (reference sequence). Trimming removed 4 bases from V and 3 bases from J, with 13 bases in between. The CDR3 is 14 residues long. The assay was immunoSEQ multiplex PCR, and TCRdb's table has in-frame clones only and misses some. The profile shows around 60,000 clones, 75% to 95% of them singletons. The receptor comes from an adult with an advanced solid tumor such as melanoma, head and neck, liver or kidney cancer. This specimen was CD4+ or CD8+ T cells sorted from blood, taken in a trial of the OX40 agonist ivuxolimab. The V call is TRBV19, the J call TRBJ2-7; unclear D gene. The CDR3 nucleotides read TGTGCCAGTAGTAAGGGCTTCGACAACTACGAGCAGTACTTC. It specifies CASSKGFDNYEQYF.